This TCR beta chain was sequenced during a study of blood T cell repertoires in COVID-19. The table came from immunoSEQ multiplex PCR; TCRdb's copy has only in-frame clones and leaves some out. The sample shows about 240,000 clones, roughly 85% of them seen only once. CDR3 length equals 15 residues. The ends lost 5 bases at V and 5 bases at J; junction bases unmatched: 11. Per the germline V gene, CDR1 is MNHEY and CDR2 is SVGAGI. The rearrangement joins TRBV6-5 to TRBJ1-2; 7 bases fit TRBD1. The sequenced sample consisted of peripheral blood. This clonotype originated in a man aged 50 to 60 with COVID-19, enrolled during active disease. CDR3 nucleotides: TGTGCCAGCAGTCCTGGTGGAGGGGGCGGTTATGGCTACACCTTC. It yields the protein CASSPGGGGGYGYTF.